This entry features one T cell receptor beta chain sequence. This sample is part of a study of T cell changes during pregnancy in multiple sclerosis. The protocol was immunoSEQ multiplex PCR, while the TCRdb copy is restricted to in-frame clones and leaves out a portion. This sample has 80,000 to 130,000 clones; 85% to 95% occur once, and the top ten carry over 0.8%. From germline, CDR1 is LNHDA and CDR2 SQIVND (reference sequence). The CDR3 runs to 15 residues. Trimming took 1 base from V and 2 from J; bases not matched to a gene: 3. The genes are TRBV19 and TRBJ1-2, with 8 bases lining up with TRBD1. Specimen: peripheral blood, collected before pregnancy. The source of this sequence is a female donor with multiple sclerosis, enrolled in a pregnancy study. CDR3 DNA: TGTGCCAGTAGTATAGGAAGGACAGGGAACTATGGCTACACCTTC. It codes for CASSIGRTGNYGYTF.